This T cell receptor (beta chain) appears in the sequencing data of a study of T cell responses to AZD1222 COVID-19 vaccine. Study at large: Timing groups of about 4 and about 12 weeks for second doses were pooled.

Concerning this clone: What it recognizes is unknown.

Study conclusions and caveats: There were vaccine-associated CD4 TCRs across spike, dominant at 160-218 and 743-854. Baseline seropositivity occurred in only a handful of AZD1222 recipients. After two AZD1222 doses, spike-specific TCR breadth and depth rose versus day 0.

Germline V CDR1 and CDR2: MGHRA, YSYEKL. The CDR3 is made up of 17 amino acids. V shed 1 base and J shed 4 bases, with 18 bases lying between them. The assay was immunoSEQ multiplex PCR, and TCRdb's table has in-frame clones only and misses some. The data show 170,000 or so clones, just over 90% seen once. The chain joins TRBV4-1 to TRBJ2-3, with D unresolved. The sample consisted of peripheral blood, taken on day 0 of AZD1222 vaccination. The origin of this receptor is an adult in good health. The CDR3 DNA reads as TGCGCCAGCAGCCAAGTCGATACACGCCAGCTTCCAGATACGCAGTATTTT. This sequence encodes CASSQVDTRQLPDTQYF.